Below, one T cell receptor beta chain is given with its context. The data were obtained in a study of T cells after yellow fever vaccination. TCRdb re-analysed the 5' RACE reads in MiXCR, keeping a single row per CDR3 protein. The repertoire holds over 250,000 distinct CDR3 sequences, with roughly 4% as singletons. The length of the CDR3 is 16 residues. Germline assignment: CDR1 KGHDR and CDR2 SFDVKD. The V end lost 0 bases, the J end lost 3 bases, and 11 bases lay between the germline ends. The rearrangement joins TRBV24-1 to TRBJ2-1; possible D gene TRBD1, 5 bases. The sequencing here drew on PBMCs, taken 5 days after the yellow fever booster vaccination. This sequence originates from a man aged 18-30 years who received the YFV17D yellow fever vaccine. Here the CDR3 DNA reads TGTGCCACCAGTGATTTGCCCCAGGGAAACTACAATGAGCAGTTCTTC. This codes for CATSDLPQGNYNEQFF.